The 23 T cell receptor beta chains listed next were all sequenced from one sample in a study of blood T cell repertoires in COVID-19. Sequencing was performed with immunoSEQ multiplex PCR; in TCRdb, only in-frame clones are kept and a portion is missing. The sample carries about 140,000 clones, around 88% recorded once. The sequencing input was peripheral blood. The receptors shown here come from a woman aged 55 to 70 with acute or convalescent COVID-19.

This chain links TRBV9 with TRBJ1-2; the D gene is possibly TRBD1 (5 bases). V was shortened by 0 bases and J by 11 bases, with 14 bases between the two germline ends. The germline gives CDR1 SGDLS, CDR2 YYNGEE. This CDR3 spans 13 amino acids. The CDR3 here is CASSVEEGTTYTF. The CDR3 bases are TGTGCCAGCAGCGTAGAGGAGGGGACGACGTACACCTTC.

The chain couples TRBV30 to TRBJ2-1; no reliable D call. Germline V lookup: CDR1 GTSNPN, CDR2 SVGIG (reference sequence). The CDR3 spans 12 residues. V lost 0 bases, J lost 9 bases, and 9 bases lay in between. CDR3 residues: CAWSVGLIEQFF. The CDR3 region has the DNA TGTGCCTGGAGTGTGGGCCTGATTGAGCAGTTCTTC. The full variable domain, completed using reference TRBV30 and TRBJ2-1, is SQTIHQWPATLVQPVGSPLSLECTVEGTSNPNLYWYRQAAGRGLQLLFYSVGIGQISSEVPQNLSASRPQDRQFILSSKKLLLSDSGFYLCAWSVGLIEQFFGPGTRLTVL.

The V and J genes are TRBV7-3 and TRBJ1-6; 9 bases agree with TRBD1. The J segment lost 7 bases and the V segment lost 5 bases, leaving 3 bases of the junction unmatched. Germline loops: CDR1 SGHTA, CDR2 FQGTGA. This CDR3 is 14 amino acids long. CDR3 protein: CASSPGQGNSPLHF. The DNA for the CDR3 is TGTGCCAGCAGCCCAGGACAGGGGAATTCACCCCTCCACTTT.

V and J are TRBV30 and TRBJ1-5; 8 nucleotides match TRBD1. The germline V gene encodes CDR1 GTSNPN and CDR2 SVGIG (reference sequence). The CDR3 sequence is 15 residues long. J was trimmed by 0 bases and V by 3 bases; bases with no gene match: 4. CDR3: CAWSRTGPSNQPQHF. The CDR3 nucleotides read TGTGCCTGGAGCCGGACAGGGCCTAGCAATCAGCCCCAGCATTTT.

This sequence joins TRBV6-6 and TRBJ1-1, with D uncertain. The germline V gene has CDR1 MNHNY and CDR2 SVGAGI (reference sequence). With 2 bases removed from V and 4 bases from J, the gap between germline ends came to 14 bases. The CDR3 runs 15 residues. CDR3 DNA sequence: TGTGCCAGCAGTTACGCAGGAATCGAGGGCACTGAAGCTTTCTTT. Translated: CASSYAGIEGTEAFF.

This chain uses TRBV5-1 with TRBJ2-3; no reliable D call. The CDR3 has 16 amino acids. The germline V and J ends were trimmed by 0 bases and 4 bases, with 15 bases remaining between them. Germline loops: CDR1 SGHRS, CDR2 YFSETQ. The CDR3 loop reads CASSLEGLEPPDTQYF. The DNA of the CDR3 is TGCGCCAGCAGCTTGGAAGGCCTGGAGCCCCCAGATACGCAGTATTTT.

This rearrangement joins TRBV19 to TRBJ1-1, with D tentatively TRBD1 (5 bases). Germline CDR1 is LNHDA and CDR2 is SQIVND (reference sequence). V was trimmed by 3 bases and J by 4 bases, leaving 6 bases between them. This CDR3 spans 12 amino acids. CDR3 amino acids: CASSIQGTEAFF. CDR3 coding DNA: TGTGCCAGTAGTATTCAGGGCACTGAAGCTTTCTTT.

The rearrangement joins TRBV3-1 (or the pseudogene TRBV3-2) to TRBJ2-7; possible D gene TRBD2, 7 bases. The V gene lost 3 bases and the J gene lost 2 bases, with 14 bases spanning the gap. The CDR3 length is 15 residues. Looked up from germline, CDR1 is LGHDT and CDR2 is YNNKEL (reference sequence). CDR3 residues: CASSHGGQPPYEQYF. CDR3 DNA sequence: TGTGCCAGCAGCCACGGGGGGCAACCTCCCTACGAGCAGTACTTC.

V is TRBV18 and J is TRBJ2-1; 11 nucleotides agree with TRBD2. CDR3 length: 15 residues. J lost 5 bases, V lost 4 bases, and 4 bases had no gene match. CDR1 and CDR2 (germline): KGHSH, LQKENI. DNA of the CDR3: TGTGCCAGCTCACAAGGGACTAGCGGCAACAATGAGCAGTTCTTC. Translating gives CASSQGTSGNNEQFF.

This chain uses TRBV2 with TRBJ2-3; a possible D gene is TRBD2 (6 bases). Germline loops: CDR1 SNHLY, CDR2 FYNNEI. Trimming stripped 6 bases from V and 4 bases from J, with 14 bases between. CDR3 length: 14 residues. The CDR3 bases are TGTGCCAGCAGATTGCGGGGAGCCTCAGATACGCAGTATTTT. This translates into CASRLRGASDTQYF. The full variable domain, rest sourced from reference TRBV2 and TRBJ2-3, is EPEVTQTPSHQVTQMGQEVILRCVPISNHLYFYWYRQILGQKVEFLVSFYNNEISEKSEIFDDQFSVERPDGSNFTLKIRSTKLEDSAMYFCASRLRGASDTQYFGPGTRLTVL.

The chain links TRBV28 to TRBJ1-5; D possibly corresponds to TRBD1 (5 bases). Trimming took 1 base from V and 6 from J, leaving 13 bases between them. CDR1 is MDHEN and CDR2 is SYDVKM in the germline V gene. The CDR3 sequence is 15 residues long. CDR3 nucleotides: TGTGCCAGCAGTTTATCCTCTCTCAGGGCTCAGCCCCAGCATTTT. It is translated as CASSLSSLRAQPQHF.

The chain has TRBV9 and TRBJ1-1, with a tentative D call TRBD1 (6 bases). Trimming shortened V by 0 bases and J by 1 base, and 13 bases separated the two germline ends. The CDR3 extends over 16 amino acids. Germline V gene data show CDR1 as SGDLS and CDR2 as YYNGEE. CDR3 residues: CASSVARGAGNTEAFF. CDR3 bases: TGTGCCAGCAGCGTAGCCCGGGGGGCAGGGAACACTGAAGCTTTCTTT.

The chain recombines TRBV28 with TRBJ1-6; D gene ambiguous. This CDR3 is built from 17 residues. The V gene's germline CDR1 is MDHEN and CDR2 SYDVKM. V gave up 4 bases and J gave up 0 bases, with 13 bases separating them. The CDR3 DNA is TGTGCCAGCAGTTGGGCCGATCGTAGCTCCTATAATTCACCCCTCCACTTT. It encodes CASSWADRSSYNSPLHF.

A few counts support this clone. This chain connects TRBV7-9 to TRBJ1-2, with D possibly TRBD1 on 5 matching bases. This CDR3 contains 12 residues. Germline CDR1 is SEHNR and CDR2 is FQNEAQ (reference sequence). With 3 bases removed from V and 7 bases from J, the gap between germline ends came to 9 bases. The CDR3 sequence: CASSLGQGGYTF. In DNA, the CDR3 is TGTGCCAGCAGCTTGGGTCAGGGTGGCTACACCTTC.

This clone was seen only once. The rearrangement links TRBV18 to TRBJ1-2; 12 bases fit TRBD1. The CDR3 loop spans 15 amino acids. The trim removed 0 bases at V and 4 bases at J, leaving 0 bases unmatched. Per the germline V gene, CDR1 is KGHSH and CDR2 is LQKENI. CDR3 in amino acids: CASSPPGQGAYGYTF. CDR3 coding DNA: TGTGCCAGCTCACCACCGGGACAGGGGGCCTATGGCTACACCTTC. The variable domain in full, with the rest retrieved from reference TRBV18 and TRBJ1-2, is NAGVMQNPRHLVRRRGQEARLRCSPMKGHSHVYWYRQLPEEGLKFMVYLQKENIIDESGMPKERFSAEFPKEGPSILRIQQVVRGDSAAYFCASSPPGQGAYGYTFGSGTRLTVV.

The chain recombines TRBV12-3 or TRBV12-4 with TRBJ1-5, with TRBD1 matching 7 bases. With V trimmed by 6 bases and J by 5 bases, 4 bases remained unmatched. The CDR3 covers 13 residues. CDR3 protein: CASSLTGDQPQHF. CDR3 nucleotide sequence: TGTGCCAGCAGCCTCACAGGGGATCAGCCCCAGCATTTT.

The rearrangement links TRBV7-2 to TRBJ1-1; tentative D call: TRBD1 (6 bases). From germline, CDR1 is SGHTA and CDR2 FQGNSA. Trimming removed 6 bases from V and 11 bases from J, with 28 bases in between. The CDR3 length is 16 residues. The CDR3 protein is CASSFSGGPDTSRAFF. DNA for the CDR3: TGTGCCAGCAGTTTCTCGGGGGGCCCAGACACCTCACGGGCTTTCTTT.

The chain joins TRBV5-1 to TRBJ1-2; tentatively, D is TRBD1 (5 bases). V was cut by 4 bases and J by 4 bases, with 11 bases left in between. From germline, CDR1 is SGHRS and CDR2 YFSETQ. The length of the CDR3 is 13 residues. The CDR3 spells CASSPDQGYGYTF. The CDR3 DNA follows: TGCGCCAGCAGCCCAGATCAGGGCTATGGCTACACCTTC.

A few counts support this clone. The rearrangement uses TRBV19 and TRBJ2-1, with 7 bases that match TRBD1. CDR3 length: 13 residues. Germline CDR1 reads LNHDA; CDR2 reads SQIVND (reference sequence). V lost 4 bases and J lost 5; bases outside the gene matches: 2. The CDR3 spells CASSTGQNNEQFF. For the CDR3, the DNA is TGTGCCAGTAGTACGGGACAGAACAATGAGCAGTTCTTC.

This rearrangement joins TRBV6-2 or TRBV6-3 to TRBJ1-3; D gene ambiguous. Germline assignment: CDR1 MNHEY and CDR2 SVGEGT. Between the trimmed V and J ends, which lost 5 bases and 0 bases, there was a span of 11 bases. This CDR3 is 15 amino acids long. The CDR3 bases are TGTGCCAGCAGTACTGCGGTGGACTCTGGAAACACCATATATTTT. As protein: CASSTAVDSGNTIYF.

The chain joins TRBV19 to TRBJ1-4, with 8 bases identical to TRBD1. Germline V gives CDR1 LNHDA, CDR2 SQIVND (reference sequence). Losses at the gene ends were 5 bases for V and 3 bases for J; bases not matched to a gene: 5. This CDR3 comprises 15 residues. This CDR3 is CASSFGQGPNEKLFF. The CDR3 DNA reads as TGTGCCAGTAGTTTCGGACAGGGTCCTAATGAAAAACTGTTTTTT.

The V and J genes are TRBV5-1 and TRBJ1-3, with 8 nucleotides matching TRBD1. The CDR3 consists of 13 residues. V trimming: 3 bases; J trimming: 11 bases; junction bases outside the gene matches: 7. Germline V gene lookup returns CDR1 SGHRS and CDR2 YFSETQ. The DNA of the CDR3 is TGCGCCAGCAGCTCAGGGGGCCTTGGTCCCATATATTTT. As protein: CASSSGGLGPIYF.

The V and J genes are TRBV3-1 (or the pseudogene TRBV3-2) and TRBJ2-3; TRBD2 matches 10 bases. Germline V gene data show CDR1 as LGHDT and CDR2 as YNNKEL (reference sequence). V shed 3 bases and J 0 bases; nucleotides not matched to a gene: 6. CDR3 length: 17 residues. The CDR3 protein is CASSHGSGGPSTDTQYF. The CDR3 DNA sequence: TGTGCCAGCAGCCACGGTAGCGGGGGGCCTAGCACAGATACGCAGTATTTT.